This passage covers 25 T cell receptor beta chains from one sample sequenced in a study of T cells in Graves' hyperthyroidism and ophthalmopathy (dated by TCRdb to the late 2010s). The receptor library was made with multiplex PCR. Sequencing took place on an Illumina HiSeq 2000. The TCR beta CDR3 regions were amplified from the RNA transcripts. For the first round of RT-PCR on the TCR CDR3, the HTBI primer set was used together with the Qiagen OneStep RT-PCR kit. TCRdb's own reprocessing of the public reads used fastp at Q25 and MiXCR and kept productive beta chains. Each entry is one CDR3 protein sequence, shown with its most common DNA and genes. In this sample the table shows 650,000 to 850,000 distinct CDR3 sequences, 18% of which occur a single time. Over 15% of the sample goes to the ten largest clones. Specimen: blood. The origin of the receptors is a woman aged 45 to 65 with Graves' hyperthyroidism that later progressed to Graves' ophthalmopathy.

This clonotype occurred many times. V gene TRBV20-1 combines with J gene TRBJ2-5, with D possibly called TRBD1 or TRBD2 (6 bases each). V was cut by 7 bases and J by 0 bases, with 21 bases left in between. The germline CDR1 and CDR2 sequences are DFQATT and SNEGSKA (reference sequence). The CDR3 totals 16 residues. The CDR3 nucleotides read TGCAGTGTTCGACGGGGAGGAGGGGGGTACCAAGAGACCCAGTACTTC. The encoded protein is CSVRRGGGGYQETQYF.

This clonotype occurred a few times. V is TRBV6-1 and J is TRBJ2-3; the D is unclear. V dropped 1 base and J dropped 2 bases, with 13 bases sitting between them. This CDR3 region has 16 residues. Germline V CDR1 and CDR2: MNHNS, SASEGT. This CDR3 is CASSEGSNSDTDTQYF. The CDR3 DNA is TGTGCCAGCAGTGAAGGAAGTAATTCCGACACAGATACGCAGTATTTT.

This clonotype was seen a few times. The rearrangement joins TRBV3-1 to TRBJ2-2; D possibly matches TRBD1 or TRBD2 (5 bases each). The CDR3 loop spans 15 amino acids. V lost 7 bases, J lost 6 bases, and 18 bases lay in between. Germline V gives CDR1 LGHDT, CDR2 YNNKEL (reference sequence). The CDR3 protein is CASTPGTRSAGELFF. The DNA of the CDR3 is TGTGCCAGCACCCCCGGGACCCGCAGCGCCGGGGAGCTGTTTTTT.

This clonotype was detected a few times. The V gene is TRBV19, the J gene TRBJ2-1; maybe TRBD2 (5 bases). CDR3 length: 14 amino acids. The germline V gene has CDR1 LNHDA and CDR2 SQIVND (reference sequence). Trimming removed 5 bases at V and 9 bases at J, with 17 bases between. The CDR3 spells CASSPLWERPEQFF. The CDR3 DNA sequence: TGTGCCAGTAGTCCCCTCTGGGAGCGCCCTGAGCAGTTCTTC.

The CDR3 is CASSLGWAQYF. In DNA, the CDR3 is TGTGCCAGCAGTCTGGGGTGGGCCCAGTACTTC. The chain is built from TRBV12-3 or TRBV12-4 and TRBJ2-5; D gene unclear. V was shortened by 5 bases and J by 9 bases, with 10 bases between the two germline ends. The CDR3 is 11 residues long.

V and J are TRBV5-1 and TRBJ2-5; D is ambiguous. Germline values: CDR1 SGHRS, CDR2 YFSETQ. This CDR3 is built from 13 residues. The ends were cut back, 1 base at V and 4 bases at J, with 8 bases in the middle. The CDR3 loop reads CASSLWTGETQYF. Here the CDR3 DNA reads TGCGCCAGCAGCTTGTGGACCGGAGAGACCCAGTACTTC.

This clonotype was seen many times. Written as DNA, the CDR3 is TGCGCCAGCAGCGGCAGCCCGGGCGCGAATGAGCAGTTCTTC. Translation: CASSGSPGANEQFF. V usage is TRBV5-1 and J usage is TRBJ2-1; no firm D call. V lost 4 bases and J lost 7, with 15 bases in between. CDR1 SGHRS and CDR2 YFSETQ come from the germline V gene. This CDR3 comprises 14 residues.

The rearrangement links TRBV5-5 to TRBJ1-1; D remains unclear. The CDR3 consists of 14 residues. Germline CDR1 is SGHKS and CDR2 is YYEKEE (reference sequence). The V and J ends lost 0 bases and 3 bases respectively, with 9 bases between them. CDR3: CASSLEERHTEAFF. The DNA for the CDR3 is TGTGCCAGCAGCTTGGAAGAAAGACACACTGAAGCTTTCTTT.

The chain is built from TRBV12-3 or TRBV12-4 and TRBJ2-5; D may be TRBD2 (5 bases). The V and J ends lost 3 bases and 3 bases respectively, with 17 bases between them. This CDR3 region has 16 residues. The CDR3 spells CASSFLEVREKETQYF. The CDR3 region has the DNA TGTGCCAGCAGTTTCTTGGAGGTTAGGGAAAAAGAGACCCAGTACTTC.

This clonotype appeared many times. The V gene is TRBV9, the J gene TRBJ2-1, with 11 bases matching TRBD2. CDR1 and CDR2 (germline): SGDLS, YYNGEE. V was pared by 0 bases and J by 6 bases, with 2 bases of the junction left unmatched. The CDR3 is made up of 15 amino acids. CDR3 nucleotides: TGTGCCAGCAGCGTAGCTAGCGGGGGGCTCAATGAGCAGTTCTTC. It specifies CASSVASGGLNEQFF.

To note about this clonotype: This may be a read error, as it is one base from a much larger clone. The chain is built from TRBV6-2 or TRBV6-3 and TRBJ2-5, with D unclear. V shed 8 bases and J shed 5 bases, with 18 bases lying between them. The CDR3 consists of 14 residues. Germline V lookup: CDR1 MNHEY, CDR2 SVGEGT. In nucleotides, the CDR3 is TGTGCCAGCCAGCCCGCATGGGCAATGGAGACCCAGTACTTC. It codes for CASQPAWAMETQYF.

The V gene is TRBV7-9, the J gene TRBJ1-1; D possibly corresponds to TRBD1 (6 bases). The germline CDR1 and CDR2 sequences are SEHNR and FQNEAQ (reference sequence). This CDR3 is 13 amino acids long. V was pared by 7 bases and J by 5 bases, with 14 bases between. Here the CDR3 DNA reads TGTGCCAGCACAGAACAGGGAGGTACTGAAGCTTTCTTT. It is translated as CASTEQGGTEAFF.

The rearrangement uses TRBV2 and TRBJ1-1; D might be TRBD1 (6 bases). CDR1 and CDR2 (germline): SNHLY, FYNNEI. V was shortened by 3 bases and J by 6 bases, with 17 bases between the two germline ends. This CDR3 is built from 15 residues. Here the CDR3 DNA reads TGTGCCAGCAGTGATTTGCCAGGGGAAGTTGCTGAAGCTTTCTTT. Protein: CASSDLPGEVAEAFF.

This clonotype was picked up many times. DNA for the CDR3: TGTGCCAGCAGCTATCGACAGGACCAAGAGACCCAGTACTTC. It codes for CASSYRQDQETQYF. The gene calls are TRBV7-8 and TRBJ2-5; a weak D match, TRBD1 (6 bases). V lost 4 bases to trimming and J lost 0 bases, with 9 bases between them. Germline assignment: CDR1 SGHVS and CDR2 FQNEAQ. CDR3 length: 14 amino acids.

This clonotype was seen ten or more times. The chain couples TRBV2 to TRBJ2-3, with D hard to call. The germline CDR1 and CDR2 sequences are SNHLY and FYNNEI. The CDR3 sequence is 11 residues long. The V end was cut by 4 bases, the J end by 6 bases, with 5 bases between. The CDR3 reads CASSVGDTQYF. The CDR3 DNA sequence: TGTGCCAGCAGTGTTGGGGATACGCAGTATTTT.

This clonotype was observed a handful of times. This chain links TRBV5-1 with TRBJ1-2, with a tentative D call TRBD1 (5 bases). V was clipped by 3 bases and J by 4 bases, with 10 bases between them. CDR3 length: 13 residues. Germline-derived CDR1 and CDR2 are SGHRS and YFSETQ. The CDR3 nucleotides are TGCGCCAGCAGCTCGGACAAGGCCTATGGCTACACCTTC. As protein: CASSSDKAYGYTF.

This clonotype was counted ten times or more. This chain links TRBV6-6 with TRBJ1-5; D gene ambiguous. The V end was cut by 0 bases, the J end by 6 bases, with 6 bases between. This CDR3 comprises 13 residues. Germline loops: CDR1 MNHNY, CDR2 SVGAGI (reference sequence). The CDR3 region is CASSYSAFQPQHF. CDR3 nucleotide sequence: TGTGCCAGCAGTTACTCGGCGTTTCAGCCCCAGCATTTT.

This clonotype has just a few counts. This chain's CDR3 is CASIRQTDGELFF. The CDR3 region has the DNA TGTGCCAGCATTAGACAGACCGACGGGGAGCTGTTTTTT. V is TRBV12-3 or TRBV12-4 and J is TRBJ2-2, with a tentative D call TRBD1 (5 bases). Trimming pared 7 bases from V and 7 bases from J, leaving 13 bases between. This CDR3 has 13 amino acids.

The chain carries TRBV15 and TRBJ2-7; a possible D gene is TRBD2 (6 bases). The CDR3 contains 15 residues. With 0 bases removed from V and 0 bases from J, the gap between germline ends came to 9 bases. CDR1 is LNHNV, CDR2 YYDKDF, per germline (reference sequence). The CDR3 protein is CATSRDGGSSYEQYF. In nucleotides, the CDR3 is TGTGCCACCAGCAGAGATGGGGGGTCCTCCTACGAGCAGTACTTC.

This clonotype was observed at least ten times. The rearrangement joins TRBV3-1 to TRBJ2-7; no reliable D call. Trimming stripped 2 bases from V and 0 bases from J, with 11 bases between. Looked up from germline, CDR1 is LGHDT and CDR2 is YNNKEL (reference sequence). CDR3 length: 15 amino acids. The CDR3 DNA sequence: TGTGCCAGCAGCCAAACCCTAAGGATCTCCTACGAGCAGTACTTC. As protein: CASSQTLRISYEQYF.

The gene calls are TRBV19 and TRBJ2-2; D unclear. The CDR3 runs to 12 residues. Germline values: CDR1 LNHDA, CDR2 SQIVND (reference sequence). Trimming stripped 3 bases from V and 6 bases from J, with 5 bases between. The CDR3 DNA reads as TGTGCCAGTAGTATCCCCCCCGGGGAGCTGTTTTTT. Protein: CASSIPPGELFF.

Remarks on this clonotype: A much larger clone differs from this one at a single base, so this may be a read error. This CDR3 is CASGLLDRITEAFF. Here the CDR3 DNA reads TGCGCCAGCGGCTTGCTAGACAGGATTACTGAAGCTTTCTTT. V gene TRBV5-1 combines with J gene TRBJ1-1; weak D call: TRBD1 (6 bases). This CDR3 has 14 residues. Germline assignment: CDR1 SGHRS and CDR2 YFSETQ.

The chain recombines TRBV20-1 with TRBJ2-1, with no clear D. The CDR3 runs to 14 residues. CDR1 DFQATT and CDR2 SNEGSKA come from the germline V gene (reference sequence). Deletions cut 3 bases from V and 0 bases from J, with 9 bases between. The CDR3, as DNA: TGCAGTGCTAGCCCCCAAAGCTCCTACAATGAGCAGTTCTTC. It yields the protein CSASPQSSYNEQFF.

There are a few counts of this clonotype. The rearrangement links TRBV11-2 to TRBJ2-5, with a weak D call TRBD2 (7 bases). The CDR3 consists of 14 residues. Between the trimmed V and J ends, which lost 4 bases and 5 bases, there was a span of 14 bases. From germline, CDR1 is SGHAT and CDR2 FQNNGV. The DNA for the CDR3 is TGTGCCAGCAGCTATACCGGGGGGCGGGAGACCCAGTACTTC. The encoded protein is CASSYTGGRETQYF.

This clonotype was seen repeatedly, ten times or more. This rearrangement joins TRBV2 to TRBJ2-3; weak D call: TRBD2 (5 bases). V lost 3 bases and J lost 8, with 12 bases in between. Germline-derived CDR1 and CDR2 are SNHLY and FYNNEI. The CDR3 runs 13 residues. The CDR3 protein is CASSETREGTQYF. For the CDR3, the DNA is TGTGCCAGCAGTGAGACCCGAGAGGGTACGCAGTATTTT. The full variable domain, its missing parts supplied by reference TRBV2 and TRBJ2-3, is EPEVTQTPSHQVTQMGQEVILRCVPISNHLYFYWYRQILGQKVEFLVSFYNNEISEKSEIFDDQFSVERPDGSNFTLKIRSTKLEDSAMYFCASSETREGTQYFGPGTRLTVL.